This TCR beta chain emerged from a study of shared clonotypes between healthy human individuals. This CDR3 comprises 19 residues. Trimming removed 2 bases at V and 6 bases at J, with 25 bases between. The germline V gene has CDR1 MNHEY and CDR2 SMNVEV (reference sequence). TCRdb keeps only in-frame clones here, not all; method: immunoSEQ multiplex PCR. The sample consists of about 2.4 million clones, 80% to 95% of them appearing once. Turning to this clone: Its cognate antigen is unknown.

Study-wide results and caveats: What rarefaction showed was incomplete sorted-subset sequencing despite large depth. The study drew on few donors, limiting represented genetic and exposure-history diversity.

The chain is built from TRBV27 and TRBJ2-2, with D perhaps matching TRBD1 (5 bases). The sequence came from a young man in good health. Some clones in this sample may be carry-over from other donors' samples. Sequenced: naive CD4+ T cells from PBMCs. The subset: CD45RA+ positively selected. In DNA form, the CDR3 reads TGTGCCAGCAGTTTAGTCTCTCGGAAGGGCAGGGCGTCCGCCGGGGAGCTGTTTTTT. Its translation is CASSLVSRKGRASAGELFF.